A selection of T cell receptor beta chains follows, all from one sample in a study of blood T cell repertoires in COVID-19. TCRdb keeps only in-frame clones here, not all; method: immunoSEQ multiplex PCR. The table shows around 150,000 clones, with approximately 89% occurring only once. The specimen sequenced was peripheral blood. The receptors here all came from a man aged 60 to 69 with active or convalescent COVID-19. Both conserved end residues are part of each CDR3. The D gene is left open where the match is weak. Expanded clones are given a class, and other clones once, few, many or no size at all.

TRBJ1-3	TRBV27	NA	NA	TGTGCCAGCAGTGGGGCAGGGGGAAACACCATATATTTT	CASSGAGGNTIYF
TRBJ1-1	TRBV18	NA	NA	TGTGCCAGCTCACCGCCGGGGTTGCCTGAAGCTTTCTTT	CASSPPGLPEAFF
TRBJ2-7	TRBV6-6	NA	TRBD1	TGTGCCAGCAGACAGGGGTCCTACGAGCAGTACTTC	CASRQGSYEQYF
TRBJ1-1	TRBV5-1	NA	NA	TGCGCCAGCAGCGGACACAGGGTTCCGAACACTGAAGCTTTCTTT	CASSGHRVPNTEAFF
TRBJ2-5	TRBV7-2	NA	NA	TGTGCCAGCAGCTTAGGGGGCGGTCTCCAAGAGACCCAGTACTTC	CASSLGGGLQETQYF
TRBJ2-7	TRBV5-1	NA	TRBD1	TGCGCCAGCAGCTTGGAGACAGGGTACGAGCAGTACTTC	CASSLETGYEQYF
TRBJ2-4	TRBV5-1	NA	NA	TGCGCCAGCAGCTTATCCGGGGAGAACATTCAGTACTTC	CASSLSGENIQYF
TRBJ2-1	TRBV7-8	NA	NA	TGTGCCAGCAGCTTAGGGGGGGGCGGGAGTGCCAATGAGCAGTTCTTC	CASSLGGGGSANEQFF
TRBJ1-2	TRBV14	NA	NA	TGTGCCAGCAGCCTTGGATGGGGGGGGAACTATGGCTACACCTTC	CASSLGWGGNYGYTF
TRBJ2-7	TRBV27	NA	TRBD2	TGTGCCAGCAGTTTATGGGGGGAGGGCCCCTACGAGCAGTACTTC	CASSLWGEGPYEQYF
TRBJ1-5	TRBV9	NA	TRBD1	TGTGCCAGCAGCGTGACAGGGGGCATCAATCAGCCCCAGCATTTT	CASSVTGGINQPQHF
TRBJ1-5	TRBV13	NA	TRBD1	TGTGCCAGCAGCCGACAGGGGACCAATCAGCCCCAGCATTTT	CASSRQGTNQPQHF
TRBJ1-5	TRBV9	NA	TRBD1	TGTGCCAGCAGCCAAACGGGACAGTCTTTTCAGCCCCAGCATTTT	CASSQTGQSFQPQHF
TRBJ2-1	TRBV5-1	NA	NA	TGCGCCAGCAGCTTTACAGGGATAGCCTACAATGAGCAGTTCTTC	CASSFTGIAYNEQFF
TRBJ2-2	TRBV7-6	once	NA	TGTGCCAGCAGCAGCCATAAGAACACCGGGGAGCTGTTTTTT	CASSSHKNTGELFF
TRBJ2-7	TRBV27	NA	TRBD2	TGTGCCAGCAGTCCCCCGGCTAGCGGCAGAACGGACGAGCAGTACTTC	CASSPPASGRTDEQYF
TRBJ1-1	TRBV6-5	NA	TRBD1	TGTGCCAGCATTCTCTCTCAGGGGGCTGAAGCTTTCTTT	CASILSQGAEAFF
TRBJ1-5	TRBV19	NA	NA	TGTGCCAGTAGTCCACGTCGGATGCAGGATCAGCCCCAGCATTTT	CASSPRRMQDQPQHF
TRBJ2-3	TRBV5-1	NA	TRBD1	TGCGCCAGCAGCGTCAATCCGACAGGGGGCACAGATACGCAGTATTTT	CASSVNPTGGTDTQYF
TRBJ2-5	TRBV15	once	NA	TGTGCCACCAGCAGAGAAAAGGAGCCCCCACAAGAGACCCAGTACTTC	CATSREKEPPQETQYF
TRBJ1-3	TRBV29-1	NA	NA	TGCAGCGTGGCCGGGGGGCCTGGAAACACCATATATTTT	CSVAGGPGNTIYF
TRBJ2-7	TRBV6-5	NA	NA	TGTGCCAGCACCACAGGGAATCGCTACGAGCAGTACTTC	CASTTGNRYEQYF
TRBJ2-3	TRBV3-1/TRBV3-2	NA	NA	TGTGCCAGCAGCCAAGTCCATGGCCCCAATCCGCAGTATTTT	CASSQVHGPNPQYF
TRBJ1-5	TRBV20-1	NA	TRBD1	TGCAGTGCTAGTATGGAGGGGGCGCGAAATCAGCCCCAGCATTTT	CSASMEGARNQPQHF
TRBJ2-7	TRBV6-5	NA	TRBD1	TGTGCCAGCAGAGCCGGGACAGGGGATCTCTACGAGCAGTACTTC	CASRAGTGDLYEQYF
TRBJ2-1	TRBV20-1	NA	TRBD2	TGCAGTGCTAGTAGGCGGGAGTTAGCCAATGAGCAGTTCTTC	CSASRRELANEQFF
TRBJ1-2	TRBV19	NA	NA	TGTGCCAGTAGTATGCGCGGTGGCCAGGGGCACTATGGCTACACCTTC	CASSMRGGQGHYGYTF
TRBJ2-5	TRBV5-6	NA	NA	TGTGCCAGCAGCTTGAGGCCGGGACTCCCCCGGACCCAGTACTTC	CASSLRPGLPRTQYF
TRBJ2-1	TRBV7-9	once	TRBD2	TGTGCCAGCAGCTTACGACTAGCCATCTACAATGAGCAGTTCTTC	CASSLRLAIYNEQFF
TRBJ2-6	TRBV24-1	NA	TRBD1	TGTGCCACCAGTCAGGGGGCTGGGGCCAACGTCCTGACTTTC	CATSQGAGANVLTF
TRBJ2-2	TRBV30	once	TRBD2	TGTGCCTGGAGTGGAGCGGGAAACACCGGGGAGCTGTTTTTT	CAWSGAGNTGELFF
TRBJ2-7	TRBV27	NA	TRBD2	TGTGCCAGCAGTTTATTAGGTCGGACTAGCGGGTTTTCCTACGAGCAGTACTTC	CASSLLGRTSGFSYEQYF
TRBJ1-5	TRBV28	NA	NA	TGTGCCAGCAGTGTCACAGGGATCAATCAGCCCCAGCATTTT	CASSVTGINQPQHF
TRBJ1-1	TRBV4-2	NA	TRBD1	TGTGCCAGCAGCCCCTTTGGACAGGCCAACACTGAAGCTTTCTTT	CASSPFGQANTEAFF
TRBJ1-6	TRBV4-1	NA	NA	TGCGCCAGCAGCCAACTACCCCCGCGGCTGAGCTCCTATAATTCACCCCTCCACTTT	CASSQLPPRLSSYNSPLHF
TRBJ2-7	TRBV28	NA	TRBD2	TGTGCCAGCAGCTCCTTGACCCCGGGGAGGGTCTACGAGCAGTACTTC	CASSSLTPGRVYEQYF
TRBJ2-5	TRBV28	once	NA	TGTGCCATCGCCGGGACAACACAAGAGACCCAGTACTTC	CAIAGTTQETQYF
TRBJ2-5	TRBV6-1	NA	TRBD1	TGTGCCAGCAGTGAAGGGGCAGGGGGATTTAAAGAGACCCAGTACTTC	CASSEGAGGFKETQYF
TRBJ2-1	TRBV3-1/TRBV3-2	NA	NA	TGTGCCAGCAGCCAAGCGATGGGCACTAGCTCCTACAATGAGCAGTTCTTC	CASSQAMGTSSYNEQFF
TRBJ1-2	TRBV15	NA	NA	TGTGCCACCAGCAGAGGGGGGGGCCGGGACAAGGGCTACACCTTC	CATSRGGGRDKGYTF
TRBJ2-7	TRBV28	NA	NA	TGTGCCAGCAGTTTCTGGGGCCGGGCCTACGAGCAGTACTTC	CASSFWGRAYEQYF
TRBJ1-2	TRBV5-1	NA	NA	TGCGCCAGCAGCTTGGTGACAGATGGCTATGGCTACACCTTC	CASSLVTDGYGYTF
TRBJ2-7	TRBV9	NA	TRBD2	TGTGCCAGCAGCGTAGATAGCGGGAGCTACGAGCAGTACTTC	CASSVDSGSYEQYF
TRBJ2-3	TRBV27	NA	TRBD2	TGTGCCAGCAGTCTCCAAACTAGCGGATACACAGATACGCAGTATTTT	CASSLQTSGYTDTQYF
TRBJ1-6	TRBV6-5	NA	TRBD1	TGTGCCAGCAGCAGGGACAGGGGTGACTCACCCCTCCACTTT	CASSRDRGDSPLHF
TRBJ2-5	TRBV2	NA	TRBD1	TGTGCCAGCAGTGAAGAGCACAGGGGGCAAGAGACCCAGTACTTC	CASSEEHRGQETQYF
TRBJ2-2	TRBV2	NA	TRBD2	TGTGCCAGCAGTCGACCAACCAGCGGGAGGAACACCGGGGAGCTGTTTTTT	CASSRPTSGRNTGELFF
TRBJ1-2	TRBV7-8	once	NA	TGTGCCAGCAGCTTTGGACAGAGCGGTGGCTACACCTTC	CASSFGQSGGYTF
TRBJ1-4	TRBV29-1	NA	NA	TGCAGCGCCGGGACGGGGGTAAAGGTGTTTTTT	CSAGTGVKVFF
TRBJ2-7	TRBV7-2	NA	NA	TGTGCCAGCAGCTTAGAGAGCCCCCTCTCCTACGAGCAGTACTTC	CASSLESPLSYEQYF
TRBJ1-1	TRBV27	NA	TRBD1	TGTGCCAGCAGCAGACAGGGGCGGGTGAACACTGAAGCTTTCTTT	CASSRQGRVNTEAFF
TRBJ1-2	TRBV7-8	few	NA	TGTGCCAGCAGCCAACGGGTTGGGGGCCGCCGGTATGGCTACACCTTC	CASSQRVGGRRYGYTF
TRBJ1-6	TRBV18	NA	TRBD1	TGTGCCAGCTCACCACCCGGACAGGCGCCGGGCACCCTCCACTTT	CASSPPGQAPGTLHF
TRBJ2-5	TRBV9	NA	TRBD1	TGTGCCAGCAGCGTAGGACAGGGGAAAAAGACCCAGTACTTC	CASSVGQGKKTQYF
TRBJ1-3	TRBV11-2	few	NA	TGTGCCAGCAGCTTAGATCTGACAGCTGGAAACACCATATATTTT	CASSLDLTAGNTIYF
TRBJ1-2	TRBV7-9	NA	NA	TGTGCCAGCAGCTTAGATGGGGACTACGGCTACACCTTC	CASSLDGDYGYTF
TRBJ2-7	TRBV15	NA	NA	TGTGCCACCAGCAGAGAGGCGGCAAGCTCCTACGAGCAGTACTTC	CATSREAASSYEQYF
TRBJ1-3	TRBV9	NA	NA	TGTGCCAGCAGCCCGTACACCGGAAACACCATATATTTT	CASSPYTGNTIYF